This T cell receptor (beta chain) was documented in a study of T cell responses to AZD1222 COVID-19 vaccine. Overall study results and limits: AZD1222 recipients seropositive at baseline numbered only six or seven. Regions left unmutated in variants are reportedly the target of nearly half of spike-specific TCRs.

TCRdb keeps only in-frame clones here, not all; method: immunoSEQ multiplex PCR. The sample contains about 130,000 clones, about 87% of which appear only once. Trimming shortened V by 5 bases and J by 9 bases, and 13 bases separated the two germline ends. This CDR3 contains 12 residues. Note on this clone: The antigen is not known.

The chain uses TRBV12-3 or TRBV12-4 and TRBJ1-2; D unresolved. This clonotype originated in an adult in good health. The sequences come from peripheral blood, collected on day 0 of AZD1222 vaccination. CDR3 loop: CASSPKGWSYTF. The CDR3 DNA follows: TGTGCCAGCAGTCCAAAGGGATGGAGCTACACCTTC.